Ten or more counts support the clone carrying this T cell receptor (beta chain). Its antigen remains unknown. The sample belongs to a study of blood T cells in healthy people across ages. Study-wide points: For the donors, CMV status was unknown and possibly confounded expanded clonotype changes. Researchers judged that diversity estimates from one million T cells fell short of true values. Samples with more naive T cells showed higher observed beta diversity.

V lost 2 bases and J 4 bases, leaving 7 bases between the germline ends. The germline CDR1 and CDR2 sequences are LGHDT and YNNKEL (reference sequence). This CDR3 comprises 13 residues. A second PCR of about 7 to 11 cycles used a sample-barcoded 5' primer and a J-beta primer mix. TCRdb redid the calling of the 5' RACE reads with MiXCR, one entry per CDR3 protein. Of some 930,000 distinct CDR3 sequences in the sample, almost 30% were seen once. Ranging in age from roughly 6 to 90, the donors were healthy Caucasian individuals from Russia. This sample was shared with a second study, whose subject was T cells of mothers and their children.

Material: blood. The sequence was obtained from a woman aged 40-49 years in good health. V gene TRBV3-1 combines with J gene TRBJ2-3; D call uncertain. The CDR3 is CASSQNPSDTQYF. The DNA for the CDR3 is TGTGCCAGCAGCCAAAACCCTTCAGATACGCAGTATTTT.